This T cell receptor (beta chain) was sequenced during a study of long-term antiretroviral therapy in people with HIV (dated by TCRdb to the early 2020s). At the level of the whole study: The earliest samples were collected approximately a decade before the 2015 WHO recommendation for immediate ART, a period when ART was typically delayed until CD4 counts fell. The cohort contributed over 150 cryopreserved PBMC samples from around 30 adults with confirmed HIV infection, collected serially over a mean of approximately six years (range 1-12). A retrospective serial study tested whether ART initiation and durable HIV suppression were associated with changes in peripheral blood TRB repertoire composition and diversity. No cross-contamination during QIAcube processing was seen in test extractions of a monoclonal T-cell line run alongside about 33 polyclonal samples. About 35% of the 30 participants with HIV were female. Study-level results and caveats: HIV repertoires had narrower CDR3 length ranges than controls, and the network structure suggested an antigen-experienced repertoire that shifted only slightly toward naive after ART. Because pre-ART samples had limited cell numbers, profiling was done on unsorted PBMC rather than on sorted CD4+ and CD8+ T cells. Limited PBMC availability meant only the TCR beta chain was sequenced, without alpha chain pairing. The samples span the years 2004 to 2017, and the ART regimens used at that time may not be as effective as current regimens. Expanded TRB clones identified before ART initiation dominated the repertoire across all time points, though the dominance fluctuated and decreased in many PLHIV after ART. Inferences about post-ART repertoire changes are limited because no data were available on ART adherence, viral resistance or therapy changes. Starting ART was linked to a significant rise in TRB diversity, yet even with long-term ART the diversity remained significantly lower than in transplant donor controls.

Sequencing of the TRB variable region was done with the immunoSEQ hsTCRB v3.0 assay at survey level resolution. A depth of about 35,000-55,000 T-cell genomes per sample was targeted for TRB sequencing. An Illumina MiSeq with a v3 150-cycle kit was used to sequence the pooled TRB libraries. Turning to the authors' computational methods: Repertoire analysis ran in R within a reproducible Nextflow workflow covering QC, data transformation and analysis. Custom analyses were implemented in LymphoSeq2, an R package for AIRR-Seq data exploration. A handful of samples that yielded fewer than 5000 total TRB sequences were excluded, so that around 190 HIV repertoires were analyzed. Among the roughly 200 retained HIV repertoires, some 60 were collected before ART initiation and under 150 after ART initiation. Each repertoire was downsampled to 5000 TRB nucleotide sequences, and summary statistics were averaged across 100 downsampling iterations. Only TRB sequences with CDR3 regions of at least seven amino acids were retained for analysis. Diversity was measured with a Shannon entropy-derived clonality score and the Gini coefficient. In the repertoire networks, any two of the top 5000 CDR3 amino acid sequences were connected whenever the two sequences differed by an edit distance of one. For TRB CDR3 amino acid sequences, antigen specificity groups and MHC restriction were predicted with GLIPH2. To flag known CMV, EBV, HIV or tissue antigen associations, CDR3 amino acid sequences were matched against VDJdb and McPAS-TCR. Pre-ART, post-ART and control groups were compared with Wilcoxon signed-rank tests and Holm-Bonferroni correction. TCRdb stores this immuneACCESS table with in-frame sequences only. Part of the clones is absent; in the studies checked, under half of the shortfall reflects unresolved V genes, and no reason is known for the rest. The V and J calls and clone size were taken over from that table, and D and trimming were inferred from the DNA. The sample records about 10,000 clones, around four fifths of which are singletons. The ten most abundant clones make up roughly 15% of the sample.

To be included, a participant needed at least one PBMC sample from before ART initiation plus at least two post-ART samples. Treatment was received in the United States of America by all participants with HIV. Cryopreserved samples of about 0.95-11 million PBMC were thawed and washed before DNA extraction. At the time of the earliest PBMC sample for each participant with HIV, ages ranged from roughly 23 to 60 years. Per participant, PBMC samples came from 1-4 timepoints prior to ART initiation and 2-8 timepoints following ART initiation, for a median of 7 samples. For every participant, serial HIV viral load, CD4+ T-cell count, ART history and demographic data were obtained. Genomic DNA was extracted from unsorted PBMC with a Qiagen kit on a QIAcube, with processing performed in batches of 12 samples. Per the germline V gene, LGHNA is the CDR1 and YSLEER is the CDR2. Measured from the cysteine to the phenylalanine, the CDR3 is 18 residues long. Only the CDR3 portion is preserved as DNA: 54 bases, with reading frame beginning at the first base. Trimmed from V: 1 base; trimmed from J: 5 bases; junction bases lacking a gene match: 12.

This clone was recorded only once. The antigen it recognizes is unknown. The input lacks base qualities; no much larger clone sits a single base away. Recombination connected TRBV4-3 to TRBJ2-1; 9 central nucleotides agree with TRBD2. Here the sequenced sample was unsorted PBMCs, taken 0.7 years after starting antiretroviral therapy. The sequence came from a man in his forties or fifties with HIV. CDR3 loop: CASSQAGGRAGPHNEQFF. The nucleotides read TGCGCCAGCAGCCAAGCGGGCGGGAGGGCCGGGCCCCACAATGAGCAGTTCTTC.